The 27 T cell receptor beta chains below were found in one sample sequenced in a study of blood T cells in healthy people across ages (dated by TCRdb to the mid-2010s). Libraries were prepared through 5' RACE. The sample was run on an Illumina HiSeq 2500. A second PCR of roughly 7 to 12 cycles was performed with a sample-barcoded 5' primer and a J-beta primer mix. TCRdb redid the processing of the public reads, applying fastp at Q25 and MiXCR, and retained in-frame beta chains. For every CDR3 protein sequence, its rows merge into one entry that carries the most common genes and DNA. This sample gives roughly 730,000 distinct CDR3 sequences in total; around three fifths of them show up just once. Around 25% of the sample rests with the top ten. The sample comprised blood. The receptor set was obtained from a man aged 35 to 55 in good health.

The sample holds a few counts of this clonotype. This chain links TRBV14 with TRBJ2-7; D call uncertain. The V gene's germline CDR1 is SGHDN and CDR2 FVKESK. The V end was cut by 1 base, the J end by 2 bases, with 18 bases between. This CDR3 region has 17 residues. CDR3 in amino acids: CASSQAKTDSMTYEQYF. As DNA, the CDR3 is TGTGCCAGCAGCCAAGCCAAAACAGACTCCATGACCTACGAGCAGTACTTC.

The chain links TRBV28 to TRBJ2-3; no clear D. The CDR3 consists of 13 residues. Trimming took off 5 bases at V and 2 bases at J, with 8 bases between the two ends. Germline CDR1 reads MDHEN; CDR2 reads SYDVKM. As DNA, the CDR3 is TGTGCCAGCAGTGTACAAGACACAGATACGCAGTATTTT. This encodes CASSVQDTDTQYF.

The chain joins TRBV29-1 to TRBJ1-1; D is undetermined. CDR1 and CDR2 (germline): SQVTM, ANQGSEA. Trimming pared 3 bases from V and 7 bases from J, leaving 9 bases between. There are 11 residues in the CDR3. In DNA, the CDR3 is TGCAGCGTTGATAGGGAGGGTGAAGCTTTCTTT. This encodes CSVDREGEAFF. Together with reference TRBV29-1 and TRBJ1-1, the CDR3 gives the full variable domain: SAVISQKPSRDICQRGTSLTIQCQVDSQVTMMFWYRQQPGQSLTLIATANQGSEATYESGFVIDKFPISRPNLTFSTLTVSNMSPEDSSIYLCSVDREGEAFFGQGTRLTVV.

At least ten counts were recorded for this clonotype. The CDR3 sequence: CASSLARQGVYEQYF. The CDR3 coding sequence is TGTGCCAGCAGCTTAGCTAGGCAGGGGGTGTACGAGCAGTACTTC. The gene calls are TRBV7-2 and TRBJ2-7, with 7 bases fitting TRBD1. V dropped 0 bases and J dropped 4; count of bases not matched to a gene: 6. The CDR3 extends over 15 amino acids. Germline V lookup: CDR1 SGHTA, CDR2 FQGNSA.

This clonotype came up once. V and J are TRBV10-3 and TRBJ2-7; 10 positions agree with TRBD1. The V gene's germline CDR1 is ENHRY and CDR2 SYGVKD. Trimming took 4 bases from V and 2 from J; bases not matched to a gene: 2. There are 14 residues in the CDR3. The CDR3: CAISGTGGTYEQYF. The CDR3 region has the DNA TGTGCCATCAGTGGGACAGGGGGGACCTACGAGCAGTACTTC.

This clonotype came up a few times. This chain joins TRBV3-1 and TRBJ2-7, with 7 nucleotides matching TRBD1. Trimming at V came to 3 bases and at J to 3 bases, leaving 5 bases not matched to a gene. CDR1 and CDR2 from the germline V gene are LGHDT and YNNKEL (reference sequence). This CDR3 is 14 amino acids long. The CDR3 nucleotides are TGTGCCAGCAGCCATGGGGGACAGAGCTACGAGCAGTACTTC. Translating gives CASSHGGQSYEQYF.

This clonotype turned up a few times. The CDR3 loop is CASSEGNQPQHF. The CDR3 DNA follows: TGTGCCAGCAGTGAGGGCAATCAGCCCCAGCATTTT. The J gene is TRBJ1-5, the V gene TRBV25-1; D is unresolved. This CDR3 contains 12 residues. The germline gives CDR1 MGHDK, CDR2 SYGVNS. Trimming took off 3 bases at V and 2 bases at J, with 2 bases between the two ends. Full variable domain (remainder filled in from reference TRBV25-1 and TRBJ1-5): EADIYQTPRYLVIGTGKKITLECSQTMGHDKMYWYQQDPGMELHLIHYSYGVNSTEKGDLSSESTVSRIRTEHFPLTLESARPSHTSQYLCASSEGNQPQHFGDGTRLSIL.

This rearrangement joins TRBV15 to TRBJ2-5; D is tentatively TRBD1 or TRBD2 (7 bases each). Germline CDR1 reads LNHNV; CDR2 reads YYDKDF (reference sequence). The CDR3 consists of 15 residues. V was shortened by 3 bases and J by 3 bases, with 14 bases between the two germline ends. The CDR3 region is CATSRGGTAKETQYF. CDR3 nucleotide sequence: TGTGCCACCAGCAGGGGGGGGACAGCCAAAGAGACCCAGTACTTC.

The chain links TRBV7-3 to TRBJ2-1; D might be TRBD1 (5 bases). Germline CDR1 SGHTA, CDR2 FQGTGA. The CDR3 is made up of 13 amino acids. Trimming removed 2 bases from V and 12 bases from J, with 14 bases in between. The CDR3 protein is CASSLHPRVGQFF. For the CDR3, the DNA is TGTGCCAGCAGCTTACATCCCAGGGTCGGGCAGTTCTTC.

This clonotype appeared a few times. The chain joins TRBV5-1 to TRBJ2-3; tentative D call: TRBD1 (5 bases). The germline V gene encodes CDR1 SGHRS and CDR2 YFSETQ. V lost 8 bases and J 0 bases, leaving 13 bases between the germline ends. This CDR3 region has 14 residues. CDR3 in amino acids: CASRGGTSTDTQYF. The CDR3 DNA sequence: TGCGCCAGTAGGGGCGGTACTAGCACAGATACGCAGTATTTT.

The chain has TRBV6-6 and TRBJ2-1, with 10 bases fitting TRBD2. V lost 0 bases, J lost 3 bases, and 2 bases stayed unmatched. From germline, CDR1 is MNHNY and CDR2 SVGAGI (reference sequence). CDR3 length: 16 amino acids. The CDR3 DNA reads TGTGCCAGCAGTTACTCGAGGACTAGCGGCTACAATGAGCAGTTCTTC. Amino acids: CASSYSRTSGYNEQFF.

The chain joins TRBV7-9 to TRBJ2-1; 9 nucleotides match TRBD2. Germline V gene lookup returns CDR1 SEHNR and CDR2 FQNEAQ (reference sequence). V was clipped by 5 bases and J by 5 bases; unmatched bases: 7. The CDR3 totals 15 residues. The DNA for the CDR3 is TGTGCCAGCAGCCGACCGGGACTAGCCAACAATGAGCAGTTCTTC. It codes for CASSRPGLANNEQFF.

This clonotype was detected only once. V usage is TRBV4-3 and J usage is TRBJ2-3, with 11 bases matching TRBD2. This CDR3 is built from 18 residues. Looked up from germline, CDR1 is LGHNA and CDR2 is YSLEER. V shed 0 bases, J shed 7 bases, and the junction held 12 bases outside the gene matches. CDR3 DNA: TGCGCCAGCAGCCAAGACGGTACTAGCGGGAGCTCGACAAATACGCAGTATTTT. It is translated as CASSQDGTSGSSTNTQYF.

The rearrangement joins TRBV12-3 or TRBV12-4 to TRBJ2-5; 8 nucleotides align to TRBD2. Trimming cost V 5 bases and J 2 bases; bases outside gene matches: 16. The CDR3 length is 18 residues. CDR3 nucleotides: TGTGCCAGCAGTCCTTCCTCGCCTAGCGGGCGTAGGCAAGAGACCCAGTACTTC. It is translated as CASSPSSPSGRRQETQYF.

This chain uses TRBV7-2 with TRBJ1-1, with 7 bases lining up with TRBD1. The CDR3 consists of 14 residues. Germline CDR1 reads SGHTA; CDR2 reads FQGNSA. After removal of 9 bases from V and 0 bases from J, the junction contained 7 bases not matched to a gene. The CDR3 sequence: CASGNRGVNTEAFF. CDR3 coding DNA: TGTGCCAGTGGGAACAGGGGAGTGAACACTGAAGCTTTCTTT.

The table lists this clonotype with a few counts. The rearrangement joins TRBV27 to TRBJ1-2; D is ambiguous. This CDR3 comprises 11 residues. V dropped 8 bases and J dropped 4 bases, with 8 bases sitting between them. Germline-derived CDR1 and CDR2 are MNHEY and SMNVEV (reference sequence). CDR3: CASFGIYGYTF. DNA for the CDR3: TGTGCCAGCTTCGGGATCTATGGCTACACCTTC.

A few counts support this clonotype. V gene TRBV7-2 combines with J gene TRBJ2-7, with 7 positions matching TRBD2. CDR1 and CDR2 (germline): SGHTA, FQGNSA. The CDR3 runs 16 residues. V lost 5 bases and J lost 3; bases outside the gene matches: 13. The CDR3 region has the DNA TGTGCCAGCAGCCATTCCGTGCTTAGGGACTACTACGAGCAGTACTTC. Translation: CASSHSVLRDYYEQYF.

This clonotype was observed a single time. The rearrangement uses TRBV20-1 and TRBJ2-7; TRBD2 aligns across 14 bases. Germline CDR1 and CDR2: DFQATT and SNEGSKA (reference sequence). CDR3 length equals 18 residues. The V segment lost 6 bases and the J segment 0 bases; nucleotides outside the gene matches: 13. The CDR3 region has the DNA TGCAGTGCCGCTATCCCGGGACTAGCGGGAGCTGGCTCCTACGAGCAGTACTTC. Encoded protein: CSAAIPGLAGAGSYEQYF.

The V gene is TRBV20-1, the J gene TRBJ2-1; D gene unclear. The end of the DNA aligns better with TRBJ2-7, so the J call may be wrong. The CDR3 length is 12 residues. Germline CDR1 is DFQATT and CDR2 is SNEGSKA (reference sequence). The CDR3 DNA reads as TGCAGTGCTAGCTCGCTATACAATGAGCAGTACTTC. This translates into CSASSLYNEQYF.

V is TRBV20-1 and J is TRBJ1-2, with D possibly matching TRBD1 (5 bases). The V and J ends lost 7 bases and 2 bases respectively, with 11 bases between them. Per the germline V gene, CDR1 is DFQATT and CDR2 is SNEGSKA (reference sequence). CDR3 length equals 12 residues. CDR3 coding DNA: TGCAGTGGAACACGGGGGAACTATGGCTACACCTTC. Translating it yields CSGTRGNYGYTF.

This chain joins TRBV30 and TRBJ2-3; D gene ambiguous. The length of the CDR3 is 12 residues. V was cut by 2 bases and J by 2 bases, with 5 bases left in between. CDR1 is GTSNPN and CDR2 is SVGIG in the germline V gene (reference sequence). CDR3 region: CAWSPDTDTQYF. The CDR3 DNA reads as TGTGCCTGGAGTCCCGACACAGATACGCAGTATTTT.

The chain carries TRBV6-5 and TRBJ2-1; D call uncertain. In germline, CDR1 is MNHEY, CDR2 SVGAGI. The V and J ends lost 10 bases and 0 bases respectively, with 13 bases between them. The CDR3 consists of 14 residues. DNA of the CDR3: TGTGCCACCTCAATACAGAGCTCCTACAATGAGCAGTTCTTC. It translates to CATSIQSSYNEQFF.

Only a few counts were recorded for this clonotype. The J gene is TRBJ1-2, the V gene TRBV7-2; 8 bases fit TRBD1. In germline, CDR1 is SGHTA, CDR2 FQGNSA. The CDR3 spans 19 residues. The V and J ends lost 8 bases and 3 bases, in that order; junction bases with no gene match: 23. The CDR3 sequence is CASAGQGIMGGLRDYGYTF. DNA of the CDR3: TGTGCCAGCGCCGGACAGGGCATTATGGGTGGCCTGAGAGACTATGGCTACACCTTC.

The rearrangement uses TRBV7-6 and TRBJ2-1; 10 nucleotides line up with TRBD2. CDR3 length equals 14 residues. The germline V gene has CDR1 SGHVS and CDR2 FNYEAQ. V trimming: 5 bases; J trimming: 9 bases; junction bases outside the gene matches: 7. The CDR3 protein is CASSAPTSGFEQFF. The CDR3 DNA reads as TGTGCCAGCAGCGCCCCGACTAGCGGGTTTGAGCAGTTCTTC.

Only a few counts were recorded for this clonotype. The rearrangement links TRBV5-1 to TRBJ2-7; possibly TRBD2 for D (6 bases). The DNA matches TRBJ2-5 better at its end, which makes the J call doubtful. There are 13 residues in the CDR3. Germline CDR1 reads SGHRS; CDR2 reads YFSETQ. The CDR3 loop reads CASNGGSGETQYF. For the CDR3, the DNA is TGCGCCAGTAACGGGGGTAGCGGAGAGACCCAGTACTTC.

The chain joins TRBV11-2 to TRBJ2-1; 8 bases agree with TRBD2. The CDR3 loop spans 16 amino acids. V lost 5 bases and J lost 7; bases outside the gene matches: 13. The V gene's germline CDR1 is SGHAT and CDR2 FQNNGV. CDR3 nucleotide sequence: TGTGCCAGCAGCCCCACGTCAGCGGGAGCCACGAATGAGCAGTTCTTC. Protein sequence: CASSPTSAGATNEQFF.

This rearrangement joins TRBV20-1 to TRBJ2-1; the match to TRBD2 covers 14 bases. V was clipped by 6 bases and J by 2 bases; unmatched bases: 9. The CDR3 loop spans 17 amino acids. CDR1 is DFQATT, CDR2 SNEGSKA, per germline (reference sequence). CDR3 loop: CSARLAGGPLAYNEQFF. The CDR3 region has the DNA TGCAGTGCGCGACTAGCGGGAGGGCCCCTTGCCTACAATGAGCAGTTCTTC.